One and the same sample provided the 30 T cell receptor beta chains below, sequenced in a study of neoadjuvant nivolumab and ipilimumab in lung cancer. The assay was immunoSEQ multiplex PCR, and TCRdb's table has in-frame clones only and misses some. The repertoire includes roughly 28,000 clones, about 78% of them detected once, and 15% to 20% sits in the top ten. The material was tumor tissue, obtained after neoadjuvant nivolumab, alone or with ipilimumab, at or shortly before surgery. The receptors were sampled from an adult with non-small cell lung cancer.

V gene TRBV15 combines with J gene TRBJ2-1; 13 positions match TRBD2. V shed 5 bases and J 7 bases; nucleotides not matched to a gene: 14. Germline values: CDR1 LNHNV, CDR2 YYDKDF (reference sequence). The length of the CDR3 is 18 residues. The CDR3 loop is CATSPRTVGLAGRNEQFF. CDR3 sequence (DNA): TGTGCCACCAGCCCTCGGACCGTGGGACTAGCGGGGAGGAATGAGCAGTTCTTC.

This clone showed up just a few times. In nucleotides, the CDR3 is TGTGCCAGCAGAAAGCGGGGGGGAGGGGCGACCCAGTACTTC. It codes for CASRKRGGGATQYF. The rearrangement links TRBV2 to TRBJ2-5, with TRBD2 identical over 10 bases. Germline V gives CDR1 SNHLY, CDR2 FYNNEI. This CDR3 contains 14 residues. V lost 6 bases to trimming and J lost 7 bases; unmatched junction nucleotides: 8.

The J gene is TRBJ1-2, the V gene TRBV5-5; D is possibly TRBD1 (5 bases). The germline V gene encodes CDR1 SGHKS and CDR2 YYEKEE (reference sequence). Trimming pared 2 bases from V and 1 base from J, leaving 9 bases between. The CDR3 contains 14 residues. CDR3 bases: TGTGCCAGCAGCTTACGCAGGGATAACTATGGCTACACCTTC. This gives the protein CASSLRRDNYGYTF.

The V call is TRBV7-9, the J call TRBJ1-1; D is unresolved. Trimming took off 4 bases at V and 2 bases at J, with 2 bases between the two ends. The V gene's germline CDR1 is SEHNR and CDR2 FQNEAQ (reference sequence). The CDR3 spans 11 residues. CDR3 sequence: CASSSNTEAFF. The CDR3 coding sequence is TGTGCCAGCAGCTCTAACACTGAAGCTTTCTTT. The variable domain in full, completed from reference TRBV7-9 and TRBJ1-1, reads DTGVSQNPRHKITKRGQNVTFRCDPISEHNRLYWYRQTLGQGPEFLTYFQNEAQLEKSRLLSDRFSAERPKGSFSTLEIQRTEQGDSAMYLCASSSNTEAFFGQGTRLTVV.

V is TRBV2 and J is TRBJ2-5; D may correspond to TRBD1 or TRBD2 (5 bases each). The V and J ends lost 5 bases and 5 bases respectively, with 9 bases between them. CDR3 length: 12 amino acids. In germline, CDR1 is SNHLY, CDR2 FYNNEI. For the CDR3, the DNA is TGTGCCAGCAGTCGGGGCGGGGAGACCCAGTACTTC. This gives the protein CASSRGGETQYF.

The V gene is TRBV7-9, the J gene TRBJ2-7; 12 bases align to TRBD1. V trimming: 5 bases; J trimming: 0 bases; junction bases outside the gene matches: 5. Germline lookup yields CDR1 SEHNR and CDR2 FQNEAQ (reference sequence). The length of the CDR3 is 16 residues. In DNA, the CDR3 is TGTGCCAGCAGCCCGGGACAGGGGGCGATCTCCTACGAGCAGTACTTC. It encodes CASSPGQGAISYEQYF.

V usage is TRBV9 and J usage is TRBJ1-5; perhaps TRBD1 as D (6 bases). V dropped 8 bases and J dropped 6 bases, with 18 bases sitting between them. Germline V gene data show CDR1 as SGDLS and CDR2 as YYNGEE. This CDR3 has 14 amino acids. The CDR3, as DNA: TGTGCCAGTGGGAGCGGGGGCGCGGGTCAGCCCCAGCATTTT. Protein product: CASGSGGAGQPQHF.

The CDR3 nucleotides are TGTGCCAGCAGTCGGACTGTGGGGGAGACCCAGTACTTC. It is translated as CASSRTVGETQYF. The chain joins TRBV6-5 to TRBJ2-5; TRBD2 is a possible D gene (5 bases). Between the trimmed V and J ends, which lost 5 bases and 5 bases, there was a span of 12 bases. CDR3 size: 13 residues. The germline V gene encodes CDR1 MNHEY and CDR2 SVGAGI.

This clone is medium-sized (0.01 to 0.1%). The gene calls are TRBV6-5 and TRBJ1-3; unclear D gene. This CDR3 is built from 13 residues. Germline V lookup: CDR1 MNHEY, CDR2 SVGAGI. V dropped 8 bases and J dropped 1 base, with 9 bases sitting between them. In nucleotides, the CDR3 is TGTGCCAGCCGGACGGGGTCTGGAAACACCATATATTTT. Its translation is CASRTGSGNTIYF.

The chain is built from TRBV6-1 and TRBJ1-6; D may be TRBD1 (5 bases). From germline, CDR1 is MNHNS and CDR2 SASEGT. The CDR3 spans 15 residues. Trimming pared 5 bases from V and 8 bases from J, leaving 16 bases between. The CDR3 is CASSPGGGRHSPLHF. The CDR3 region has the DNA TGTGCCAGCAGTCCGGGGGGGGGACGCCATTCACCCCTCCACTTT.

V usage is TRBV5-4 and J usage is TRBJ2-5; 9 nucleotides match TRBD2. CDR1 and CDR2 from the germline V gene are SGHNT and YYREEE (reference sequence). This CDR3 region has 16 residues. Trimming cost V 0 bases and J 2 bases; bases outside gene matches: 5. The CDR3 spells CASSLVERGVQETQYF. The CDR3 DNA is TGTGCCAGCAGCTTGGTTGAGCGGGGGGTACAAGAGACCCAGTACTTC.

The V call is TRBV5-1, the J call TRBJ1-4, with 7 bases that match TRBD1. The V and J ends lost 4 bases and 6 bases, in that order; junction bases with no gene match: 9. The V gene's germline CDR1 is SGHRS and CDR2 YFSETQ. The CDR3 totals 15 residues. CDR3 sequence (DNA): TGCGCCAGCAGCCGAGCTACAGGGGTCGATGAAAAACTGTTTTTT. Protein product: CASSRATGVDEKLFF.

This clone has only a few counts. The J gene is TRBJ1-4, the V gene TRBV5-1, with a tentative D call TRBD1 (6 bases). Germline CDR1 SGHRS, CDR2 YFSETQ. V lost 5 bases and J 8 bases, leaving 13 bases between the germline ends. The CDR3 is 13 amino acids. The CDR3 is CASRSGEGEKLFF. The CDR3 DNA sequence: TGCGCCAGCAGGTCAGGGGAAGGAGAAAAACTGTTTTTT.

The CDR3 loop is CASSLTGNEKLFF. The DNA for the CDR3 is TGTGCCAGCAGCTTGACGGGGAATGAAAAACTGTTTTTT. The gene calls are TRBV5-6 and TRBJ1-4; D unresolved. Germline V gives CDR1 SGHDT, CDR2 YYEEEE. This CDR3 spans 13 amino acids. The V end was cut by 1 base, the J end by 5 bases, with 6 bases between.

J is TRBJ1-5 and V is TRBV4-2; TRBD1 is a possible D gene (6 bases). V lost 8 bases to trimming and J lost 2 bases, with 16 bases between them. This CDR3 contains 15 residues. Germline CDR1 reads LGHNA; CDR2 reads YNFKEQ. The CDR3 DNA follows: TGTGCCAGCGCTCTCGGACGACAGGGCAATCAGCCCCAGCATTTT. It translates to CASALGRQGNQPQHF.

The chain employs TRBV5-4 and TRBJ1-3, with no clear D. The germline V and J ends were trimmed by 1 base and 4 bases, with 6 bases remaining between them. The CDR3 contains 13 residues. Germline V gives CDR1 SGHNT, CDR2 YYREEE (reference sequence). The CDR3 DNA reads TGTGCCAGCAGCTTGAATGGGGGAAACACCATATATTTT. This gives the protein CASSLNGGNTIYF.

In nucleotides, the CDR3 is TGCAGCGTTGCTGCCTCAGGGGGCGGCAATCAGCCCCAGCATTTT. Protein product: CSVAASGGGNQPQHF. The genes are TRBV29-1 and TRBJ1-5; 8 bases are a match to TRBD1. V lost 4 bases to trimming and J lost 2 bases; unmatched junction nucleotides: 7. Germline CDR1 SQVTM, CDR2 ANQGSEA. The CDR3 runs to 15 residues.

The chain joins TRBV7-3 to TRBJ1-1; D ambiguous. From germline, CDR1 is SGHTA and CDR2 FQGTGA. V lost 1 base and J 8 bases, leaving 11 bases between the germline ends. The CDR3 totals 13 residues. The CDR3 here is CASSLRGSGEAFF. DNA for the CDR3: TGTGCCAGCAGCTTAAGAGGGTCAGGAGAAGCTTTCTTT. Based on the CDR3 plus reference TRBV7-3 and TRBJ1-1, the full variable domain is GAGVSQTPSNKVTEKGKYVELRCDPISGHTALYWYRQSLGQGPEFLIYFQGTGAADDSGLPNDRFFAVRPEGSVSTLKIQRTERGDSAVYLCASSLRGSGEAFFGQGTRLTVV.

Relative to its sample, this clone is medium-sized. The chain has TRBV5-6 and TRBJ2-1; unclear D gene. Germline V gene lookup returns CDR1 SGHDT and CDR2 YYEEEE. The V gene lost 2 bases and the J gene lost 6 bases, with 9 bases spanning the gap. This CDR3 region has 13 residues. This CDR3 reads CASSFGLGNEQFF. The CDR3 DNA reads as TGTGCCAGCAGCTTTGGCCTAGGCAATGAGCAGTTCTTC. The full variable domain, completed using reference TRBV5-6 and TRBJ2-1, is DAGVTQSPTHLIKTRGQQVTLRCSPKSGHDTVSWYQQALGQGPQFIFQYYEEEERQRGNFPDRFSGHQFPNYSSELNVNALLLGDSALYLCASSFGLGNEQFFGPGTRLTVL.

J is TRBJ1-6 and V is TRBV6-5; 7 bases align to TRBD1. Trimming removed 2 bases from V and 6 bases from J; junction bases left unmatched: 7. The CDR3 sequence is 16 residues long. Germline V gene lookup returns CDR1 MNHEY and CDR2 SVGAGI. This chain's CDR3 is CASSYGRGRINSPLHF. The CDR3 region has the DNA TGTGCCAGCAGTTACGGGAGGGGGCGGATTAATTCACCCCTCCACTTT.

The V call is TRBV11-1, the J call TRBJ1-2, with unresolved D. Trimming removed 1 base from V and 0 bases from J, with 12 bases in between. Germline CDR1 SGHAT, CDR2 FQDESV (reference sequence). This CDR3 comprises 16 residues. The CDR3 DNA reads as TGTGCCAGCAGCTTAGGACTGGCCTCCTCTAACTATGGCTACACCTTC. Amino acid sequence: CASSLGLASSNYGYTF.

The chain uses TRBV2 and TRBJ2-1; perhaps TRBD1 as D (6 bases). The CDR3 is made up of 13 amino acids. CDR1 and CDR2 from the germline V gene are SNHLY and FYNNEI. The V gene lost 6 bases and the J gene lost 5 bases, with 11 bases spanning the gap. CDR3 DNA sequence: TGTGCCAGCAGGATGGACAGAGACAATGAGCAGTTCTTC. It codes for CASRMDRDNEQFF.

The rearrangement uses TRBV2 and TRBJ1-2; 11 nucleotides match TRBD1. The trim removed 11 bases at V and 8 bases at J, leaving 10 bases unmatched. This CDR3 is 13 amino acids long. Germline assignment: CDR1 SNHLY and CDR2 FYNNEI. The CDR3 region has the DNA TGTGCCCGCATACCGGACAGGGGGCAGGGCTACACCTTC. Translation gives CARIPDRGQGYTF.

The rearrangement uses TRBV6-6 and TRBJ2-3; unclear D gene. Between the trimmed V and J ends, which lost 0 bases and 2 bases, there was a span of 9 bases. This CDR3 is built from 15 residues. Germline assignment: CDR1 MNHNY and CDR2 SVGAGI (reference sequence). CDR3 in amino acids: CASSYSGRDTDTQYF. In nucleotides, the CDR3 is TGTGCCAGCAGTTACTCTGGGCGAGACACAGATACGCAGTATTTT.

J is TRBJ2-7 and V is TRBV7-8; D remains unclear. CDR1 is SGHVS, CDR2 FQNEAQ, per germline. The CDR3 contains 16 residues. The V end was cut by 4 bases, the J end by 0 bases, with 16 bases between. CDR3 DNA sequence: TGTGCCAGCAGCTCCCAGACCCACCGTATCTCCTACGAGCAGTACTTC. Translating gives CASSSQTHRISYEQYF.

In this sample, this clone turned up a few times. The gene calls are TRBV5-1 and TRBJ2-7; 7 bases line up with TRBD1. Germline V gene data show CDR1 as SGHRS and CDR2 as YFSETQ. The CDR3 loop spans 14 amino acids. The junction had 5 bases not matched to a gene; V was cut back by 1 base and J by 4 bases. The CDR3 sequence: CASSLTGVTYEQYF. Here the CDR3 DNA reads TGCGCCAGCAGCTTGACAGGGGTCACTTACGAGCAGTACTTC. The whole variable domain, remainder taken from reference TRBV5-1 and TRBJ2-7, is KAGVTQTPRYLIKTRGQQVTLSCSPISGHRSVSWYQQTPGQGLQFLFEYFSETQRNKGNFPGRFSGRQFSNSRSEMNVSTLELGDSALYLCASSLTGVTYEQYFGPGTRLTVT.

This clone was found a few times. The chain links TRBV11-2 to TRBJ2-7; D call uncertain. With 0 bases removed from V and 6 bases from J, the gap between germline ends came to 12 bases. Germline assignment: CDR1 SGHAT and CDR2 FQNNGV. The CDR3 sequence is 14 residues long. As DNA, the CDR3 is TGTGCCAGCAGCTTAGATATCGTAGTAGCCGAGCAGTACTTC. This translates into CASSLDIVVAEQYF.

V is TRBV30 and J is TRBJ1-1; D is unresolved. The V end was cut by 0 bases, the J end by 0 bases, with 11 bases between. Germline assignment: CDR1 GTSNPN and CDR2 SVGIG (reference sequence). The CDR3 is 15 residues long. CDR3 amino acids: CAWSVLAAVNTEAFF. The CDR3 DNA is TGTGCCTGGAGTGTACTTGCAGCTGTGAACACTGAAGCTTTCTTT.

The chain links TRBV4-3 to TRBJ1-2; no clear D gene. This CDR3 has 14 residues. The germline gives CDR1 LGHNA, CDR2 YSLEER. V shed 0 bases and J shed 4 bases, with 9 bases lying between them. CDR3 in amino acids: CASSQDPISYGYTF. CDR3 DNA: TGCGCCAGCAGCCAAGATCCCATATCCTATGGCTACACCTTC.

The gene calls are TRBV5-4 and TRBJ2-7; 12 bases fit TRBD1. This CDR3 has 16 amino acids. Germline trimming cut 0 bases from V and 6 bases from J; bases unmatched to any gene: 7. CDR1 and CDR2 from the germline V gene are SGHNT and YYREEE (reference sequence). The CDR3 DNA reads TGTGCCAGCAGCTTGGGGGGACAGGGGGCGCGACGCGAGCAGTACTTC. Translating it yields CASSLGGQGARREQYF.